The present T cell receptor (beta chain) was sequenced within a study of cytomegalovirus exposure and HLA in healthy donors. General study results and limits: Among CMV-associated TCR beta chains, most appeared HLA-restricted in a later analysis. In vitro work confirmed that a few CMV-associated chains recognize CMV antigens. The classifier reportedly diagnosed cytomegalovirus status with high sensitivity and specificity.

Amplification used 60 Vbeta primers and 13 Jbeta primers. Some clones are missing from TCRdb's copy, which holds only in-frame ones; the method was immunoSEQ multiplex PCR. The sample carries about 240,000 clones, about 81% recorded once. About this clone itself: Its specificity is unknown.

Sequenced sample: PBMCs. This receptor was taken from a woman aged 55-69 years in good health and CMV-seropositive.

The CDR3 here is CASSLAGPGEQYF. As DNA, the CDR3 is TGTGCCAGCAGTTTAGCCGGGCCGGGGGAGCAGTACTTC. The chain carries TRBV27 and TRBJ2-5; possibly TRBD2 for D (6 bases). This CDR3 spans 13 amino acids. V shed 2 bases and J shed 11 bases, with 15 bases lying between them. In germline, CDR1 is MNHEY, CDR2 SMNVEV (reference sequence).